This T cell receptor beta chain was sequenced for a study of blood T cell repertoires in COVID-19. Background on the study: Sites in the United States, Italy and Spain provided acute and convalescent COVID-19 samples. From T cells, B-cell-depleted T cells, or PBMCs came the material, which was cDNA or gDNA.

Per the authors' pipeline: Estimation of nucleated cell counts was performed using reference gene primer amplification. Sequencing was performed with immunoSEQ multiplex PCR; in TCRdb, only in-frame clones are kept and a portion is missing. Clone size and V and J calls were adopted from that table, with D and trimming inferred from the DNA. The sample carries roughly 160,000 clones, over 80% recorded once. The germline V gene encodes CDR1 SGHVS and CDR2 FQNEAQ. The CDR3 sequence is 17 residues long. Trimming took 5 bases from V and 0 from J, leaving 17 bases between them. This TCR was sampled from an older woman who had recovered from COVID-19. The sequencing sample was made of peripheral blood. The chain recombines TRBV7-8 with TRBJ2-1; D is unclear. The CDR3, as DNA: TGTGCCAGCAGCCCGCCGTTGCGGCTGAGCTCCTACAATGAGCAGTTCTTC. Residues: CASSPPLRLSSYNEQFF.